Listed below are T cell receptor beta chains from one sample, sequenced in a study of lung T cells in sarcoidosis with Löfgren's syndrome. One entry per CDR3 protein, called by TCRdb with MiXCR from the reads. The sample carries 60,000 to 70,000 distinct CDR3 sequences, about 20% recorded once. The material sequenced was CD4+ T cells from PBMCs. These receptors came from a human donor with sarcoidosis (Löfgren's syndrome or another form), or a control subject (not recorded which). CDR3s include the opening cysteine and the closing phenylalanine or tryptophan. The D gene is left open where the match is weak. Not all rows give a size; the values are once, few, many and, for expanded clones, a class.

clone size: many
V gene: TRBV6-1
J gene: TRBJ2-3
D gene: .
CDR3 protein: CASREGGTDTQYF
CDR3 DNA: TGTGCCAGCAGGGAGGGGGGGACAGATACGCAGTATTTT

clone size: many
V gene: TRBV6-1
J gene: TRBJ1-2
D gene: .
CDR3 protein: CASRKTGYGYTF
CDR3 DNA: TGTGCCAGCAGGAAAACAGGCTATGGCTACACCTTC

clone size: many
V gene: TRBV24-1
J gene: TRBJ1-5
D gene: .
CDR3 protein: CATSDPRVPQPQHF
CDR3 DNA: TGTGCCACCAGTGACCCGCGGGTCCCTCAGCCCCAGCATTTT

clone size: few
V gene: TRBV18
J gene: TRBJ1-1
D gene: .
CDR3 protein: CASSPPMNTEAFF
CDR3 DNA: TGTGCCAGCTCACCACCCATGAACACTGAAGCTTTCTTT

clone size: few
V gene: TRBV29-1
J gene: TRBJ2-6
D gene: .
CDR3 protein: CSVEVPRSGANVLTF
CDR3 DNA: TGCAGCGTTGAAGTCCCGCGTTCTGGGGCCAACGTCCTGACTTTC

clone size: .
V gene: TRBV11-2
J gene: TRBJ2-3
D gene: .
CDR3 protein: CASRLGASTDTQYF
CDR3 DNA: TGTGCCAGCAGACTGGGTGCTAGCACAGATACGCAGTATTTT

clone size: .
V gene: TRBV5-8
J gene: TRBJ1-4
D gene: TRBD1
CDR3 protein: CASSRLGDSTNEKLFF
CDR3 DNA: TGTGCCAGCAGCCGCCTGGGGGACAGCACTAATGAAAAACTGTTTTTT

clone size: many
V gene: TRBV20-1
J gene: TRBJ1-5
D gene: .
CDR3 protein: CSARDRVGNQPQHF
CDR3 DNA: TGCAGTGCTAGAGATCGGGTCGGCAATCAGCCCCAGCATTTT

clone size: few
V gene: TRBV7-3
J gene: TRBJ2-1
D gene: .
CDR3 protein: CASSLTHGNEQFF
CDR3 DNA: TGTGCCAGCAGCTTAACGCACGGGAATGAGCAGTTCTTC

clone size: many
V gene: TRBV27
J gene: TRBJ2-5
D gene: .
CDR3 protein: CASSLSGMRGQQETQYF
CDR3 DNA: TGTGCCAGCAGTTTATCGGGAATGCGCGGCCAACAAGAGACCCAGTACTTC

clone size: .
V gene: TRBV7-9
J gene: TRBJ1-1
D gene: TRBD1
CDR3 protein: CASSFLQGTGVSNTEAFF
CDR3 DNA: TGTGCCAGCAGCTTCCTTCAGGGGACAGGAGTTTCGAACACTGAAGCTTTCTTT

clone size: .
V gene: TRBV24-1
J gene: TRBJ1-1
D gene: TRBD1
CDR3 protein: CATSDAGQRSVFF
CDR3 DNA: TGTGCCACCAGTGATGCGGGACAGAGAAGCGTTTTCTTT

clone size: many
V gene: TRBV20-1
J gene: TRBJ2-3
D gene: .
CDR3 protein: CSAPGASTDTQYF
CDR3 DNA: TGCAGTGCTCCAGGGGCAAGCACAGATACGCAGTATTTT

clone size: few
V gene: TRBV7-9
J gene: TRBJ2-1
D gene: TRBD1
CDR3 protein: CAITGDSYNEQFF
CDR3 DNA: TGTGCCATCACAGGGGACTCCTACAATGAGCAGTTCTTC

clone size: .
V gene: TRBV2
J gene: TRBJ2-5
D gene: .
CDR3 protein: CASSGGSYQETQYF
CDR3 DNA: TGTGCCAGCAGTGGGGGATCGTACCAAGAGACCCAGTACTTC

clone size: .
V gene: TRBV19
J gene: TRBJ2-1
D gene: TRBD2
CDR3 protein: CASSLRPGTSGSRDEQFF
CDR3 DNA: TGTGCCAGTAGTCTTAGACCCGGGACTAGCGGGAGTCGGGATGAGCAGTTCTTC

clone size: many
V gene: TRBV20-1
J gene: TRBJ1-5
D gene: .
CDR3 protein: CSARDWGTNQPQHF
CDR3 DNA: TGCAGTGCTAGAGATTGGGGGACAAATCAGCCCCAGCATTTT

clone size: many
V gene: TRBV15
J gene: TRBJ2-7
D gene: .
CDR3 protein: CATSRKGAYEQYF
CDR3 DNA: TGTGCCACCAGCAGGAAGGGGGCCTACGAGCAGTACTTC

clone size: .
V gene: TRBV4-2
J gene: TRBJ1-4
D gene: TRBD1
CDR3 protein: CASSQGDRGEEKLFF
CDR3 DNA: TGTGCCAGCAGCCAAGGGGACAGGGGAGAGGAAAAACTGTTTTTT

clone size: .
V gene: TRBV3-1
J gene: TRBJ1-6
D gene: .
CDR3 protein: CASSQRFSISHSPLHF
CDR3 DNA: TGTGCCAGCAGCCAAAGGTTTTCTATATCCCATTCACCCCTCCACTTT

clone size: few
V gene: TRBV5-1
J gene: TRBJ2-1
D gene: TRBD2
CDR3 protein: CASSKDPGGEQFF
CDR3 DNA: TGCGCCAGCAGCAAAGACCCGGGGGGTGAGCAGTTCTTC

clone size: many
V gene: TRBV20-1
J gene: TRBJ1-5
D gene: .
CDR3 protein: CSARVTYKGESNQPQHF
CDR3 DNA: TGCAGTGCTAGAGTTACATATAAGGGAGAAAGCAATCAGCCCCAGCATTTT

clone size: .
V gene: TRBV5-1
J gene: TRBJ1-5
D gene: .
CDR3 protein: CASSWEGGNQPQHF
CDR3 DNA: TGCGCCAGCAGCTGGGAGGGCGGCAATCAGCCCCAGCATTTT

clone size: .
V gene: TRBV3-1
J gene: TRBJ2-5
D gene: .
CDR3 protein: CASMGLQETQYF
CDR3 DNA: TGTGCCAGCATGGGATTACAAGAGACCCAGTACTTC

clone size: many
V gene: TRBV3-1
J gene: TRBJ2-1
D gene: .
CDR3 protein: CASSQAQGLYNEQFF
CDR3 DNA: TGTGCCAGCAGCCAAGCACAGGGCCTCTACAATGAGCAGTTCTTC

clone size: .
V gene: TRBV4-2
J gene: TRBJ2-1
D gene: TRBD2
CDR3 protein: CASSQEPLAGDNEQFF
CDR3 DNA: TGTGCCAGCAGCCAAGAACCACTAGCGGGAGACAATGAGCAGTTCTTC

clone size: many
V gene: TRBV27
J gene: TRBJ1-2
D gene: .
CDR3 protein: CASSFRGTKKNYGYTF
CDR3 DNA: TGTGCCAGCAGTTTTCGGGGCACCAAAAAAAACTATGGCTACACCTTC

clone size: many
V gene: TRBV25-1
J gene: TRBJ2-4
D gene: .
CDR3 protein: CASSEPGIHIQYF
CDR3 DNA: TGTGCCAGCAGTGAACCGGGGATCCACATTCAGTACTTC

clone size: many
V gene: TRBV6-2/TRBV6-3
J gene: TRBJ2-2
D gene: TRBD2
CDR3 protein: CASSPSGLAGVGETGELFF
CDR3 DNA: TGTGCCAGCAGCCCTTCGGGACTAGCGGGAGTGGGGGAAACCGGGGAGCTGTTTTTT

clone size: many
V gene: TRBV20-1
J gene: TRBJ2-3
D gene: .
CDR3 protein: CSARERAVSTDTQYF
CDR3 DNA: TGCAGTGCTAGAGAAAGGGCAGTTAGCACAGATACGCAGTATTTT

clone size: many
V gene: TRBV20-1
J gene: TRBJ2-2
D gene: TRBD2
CDR3 protein: CSVSWVSGANTGELFF
CDR3 DNA: TGCAGTGTATCGTGGGTTAGCGGGGCCAACACCGGGGAGCTGTTTTTT

clone size: many
V gene: TRBV28
J gene: TRBJ1-4
D gene: .
CDR3 protein: CASSSPQAQGEKLFF
CDR3 DNA: TGTGCCAGCAGTTCCCCGCAGGCTCAAGGGGAAAAACTGTTTTTT

clone size: many
V gene: TRBV4-2
J gene: TRBJ2-1
D gene: TRBD1
CDR3 protein: CASSQEGGVPNEQFF
CDR3 DNA: TGTGCCAGCAGCCAAGAAGGGGGCGTACCCAATGAGCAGTTCTTC

clone size: few
V gene: TRBV19
J gene: TRBJ1-3
D gene: TRBD1
CDR3 protein: CASTTGAGNTIYF
CDR3 DNA: TGTGCCAGTACGACAGGGGCCGGAAACACCATATATTTT

clone size: many
V gene: TRBV6-4
J gene: TRBJ1-1
D gene: .
CDR3 protein: CARRCAFF
CDR3 DNA: TGTGCCAGACGTTGCGCTTTCTTT

clone size: few
V gene: TRBV7-9
J gene: TRBJ1-4
D gene: TRBD1
CDR3 protein: CASSLTGGANEKLFF
CDR3 DNA: TGTGCCAGCAGCTTGACAGGGGGTGCTAATGAAAAACTGTTTTTT

clone size: medium-sized
V gene: TRBV28
J gene: TRBJ2-3
D gene: .
CDR3 protein: CASSLDYEDTQYF
CDR3 DNA: TGTGCCAGCAGCTTAGACTACGAAGATACGCAGTATTTT

clone size: .
V gene: TRBV2
J gene: TRBJ2-1
D gene: TRBD2
CDR3 protein: CASSGESGSNEQFF
CDR3 DNA: TGTGCCAGCAGTGGAGAGAGCGGGAGTAATGAGCAGTTCTTC

clone size: .
V gene: TRBV28
J gene: TRBJ1-5
D gene: .
CDR3 protein: CASSFSDRLSNQPQHF
CDR3 DNA: TGTGCCAGCAGTTTCTCTGACAGACTTAGCAATCAGCCCCAGCATTTT

clone size: .
V gene: TRBV3-1
J gene: TRBJ1-3
D gene: .
CDR3 protein: CASSRTVGGNTIYF
CDR3 DNA: TGTGCCAGCAGCCGGACTGTCGGTGGAAACACCATATATTTT

clone size: few
V gene: TRBV5-1
J gene: TRBJ1-2
D gene: TRBD1
CDR3 protein: CASSWGQYGYTF
CDR3 DNA: TGCGCCAGCAGCTGGGGACAGTATGGCTACACCTTC

clone size: .
V gene: TRBV28
J gene: TRBJ1-4
D gene: .
CDR3 protein: CASSRRLNEKLFF
CDR3 DNA: TGTGCCAGCAGCCGGAGGCTTAATGAAAAACTGTTTTTT

clone size: many
V gene: TRBV12-3/TRBV12-4
J gene: TRBJ2-5
D gene: .
CDR3 protein: CASSFPLGHQETQYF
CDR3 DNA: TGTGCCAGCAGTTTTCCCCTAGGCCATCAAGAGACCCAGTACTTC

clone size: .
V gene: TRBV2
J gene: TRBJ2-7
D gene: TRBD1
CDR3 protein: CASNTGTGTYEQYF
CDR3 DNA: TGTGCCAGCAATACCGGGACAGGGACCTACGAGCAGTACTTC

clone size: few
V gene: TRBV12-3/TRBV12-4
J gene: TRBJ2-3
D gene: .
CDR3 protein: CASSWVDTQYF
CDR3 DNA: TGTGCCAGCTCTTGGGTCGATACGCAGTATTTT

clone size: .
V gene: TRBV6-5
J gene: TRBJ1-4
D gene: TRBD1
CDR3 protein: CASSSRTGEELFF
CDR3 DNA: TGCGCCAGCAGTTCCCGGACAGGGGAAGAACTGTTTTTT

clone size: .
V gene: TRBV5-1
J gene: TRBJ2-5
D gene: .
CDR3 protein: CASILGQKVQETQYF
CDR3 DNA: TGCGCCAGCATCCTAGGACAGAAGGTTCAAGAGACCCAGTACTTC

clone size: .
V gene: TRBV19
J gene: TRBJ2-6
D gene: TRBD1
CDR3 protein: CASSISGTGGTGANVLTF
CDR3 DNA: TGTGCCAGTAGTATTTCCGGGACAGGGGGGACTGGGGCCAACGTCCTGACTTTC

clone size: .
V gene: TRBV19
J gene: TRBJ2-5
D gene: .
CDR3 protein: CASSMDGMEETQYF
CDR3 DNA: TGTGCCAGTAGTATGGACGGGATGGAAGAGACCCAGTACTTC

clone size: many
V gene: TRBV6-6
J gene: TRBJ1-6
D gene: .
CDR3 protein: CASSYSSRDNTPLHF
CDR3 DNA: TGTGCCAGCAGTTACTCGTCCCGGGACAATACGCCCCTCCACTTT

clone size: many
V gene: TRBV7-6
J gene: TRBJ2-5
D gene: TRBD2
CDR3 protein: CASSSTSAGETQYF
CDR3 DNA: TGTGCCAGCAGCTCCACTAGCGCAGGAGAGACCCAGTACTTC

clone size: few
V gene: TRBV28
J gene: TRBJ2-1
D gene: TRBD1
CDR3 protein: CASSTQGAGSGEQFF
CDR3 DNA: TGTGCCAGCAGCACACAGGGGGCGGGCAGCGGTGAGCAGTTCTTC

clone size: many
V gene: TRBV20-1
J gene: TRBJ1-1
D gene: TRBD1
CDR3 protein: CSARPGQGYTEAFF
CDR3 DNA: TGCAGTGCTAGACCGGGACAGGGGTACACTGAAGCTTTCTTT